This T cell receptor (beta chain) was documented in a study of cytomegalovirus exposure and HLA in healthy donors. Study-level findings and limits: In a later analysis, TCR beta V- and J-gene trimming showed a link to a missense DCLRE1C variant. The authors later found most CMV-associated TCR beta chains appeared HLA-restricted. There was a cluster of highly shared sequence variants that was likely a sequencing artifact.

With 1 base removed from V and 1 base from J, the gap between germline ends came to 12 bases. CDR1 and CDR2 from the germline V gene are SGHDT and YYEEEE. The CDR3 has 16 amino acids. Both 60 Vbeta primers and 13 Jbeta primers went into the PCR. Methods used by the authors: In a later analysis, roughly 11 million of 75 million to 90 million unique beta chains occurred in at least two donors. TCRdb keeps only in-frame clones here, not all; method: immunoSEQ multiplex PCR. The V and J calls and the clone size are those of that table, but D and trimming were determined from the DNA. The sample carries 150,000 to 200,000 clones, approximately 11% recorded once. Remarks on this clone: The antigen remains undetermined.

The TCR was taken from a man aged 45-65 years in good health and CMV-seropositive. The V gene is TRBV5-6, the J gene TRBJ2-4; D ambiguous. The sample consisted of PBMCs. CDR3 DNA sequence: TGTGCCAGCAGCTTGAAACAGCTCGCGGCCAAAAACATTCAGTACTTC. Protein product: CASSLKQLAAKNIQYF.